This TCR beta chain appears in the sequencing data of a study of shared clonotypes between healthy human individuals. About the research overall: Used for every donor were three CD4 naive, three CD4 memory, two CD8 naive and one CD8 memory plate. Study results and limitations: Naive CD4 clonotypes were shared across a few donors at about 5%.

As for this clone: Its target is unknown.

Assay execution took place at the deep level. The authors distributed each subset's genomic DNA evenly over several immunoSEQ plates. The table came from immunoSEQ multiplex PCR; TCRdb's copy has only in-frame clones and leaves some out. The sample contains 2,500,000 or so clones, approximately 93% of which appear only once. Trimming removed 1 base from V and 4 bases from J; junction bases left unmatched: 10. The CDR3 has 18 residues. CDR1 SGHTA and CDR2 FQGNSA come from the germline V gene. The sequencing input was naive CD4+ T cells from PBMCs. The subset: CD45RA+ positively selected. This sequence originates from a man between 18 and 35 years old in good health. Some clones in this sample may be carry-over from other donors' samples. The V call is TRBV7-2, the J call TRBJ2-1; TRBD2 matches at 10 bases. The CDR3 DNA is TGTGCCAGCAGCTTAGTTAGCGGGAGGTTGGGGCTATACAATGAGCAGTTCTTC. Translation gives CASSLVSGRLGLYNEQFF.